This TCR beta chain was sequenced in a study of T cells after yellow fever vaccination. Study findings and constraints: A secondary response was less intense yet reached its peak sooner, at day 5 versus 15. Among primary-vaccination clones, most reappeared after the booster, at roughly 96% for CD4 and more than 75% for CD8. Abundant contaminating clonotypes from the bulk population could appear in FACS-sorted repertoires.

By 5'RACE template switching, TCR cDNA was produced, with a universal primer site and UMIs added in the process. TCRdb reprocessed the 5' RACE reads with MiXCR, giving one entry per CDR3 protein. Of about 200,000 distinct CDR3 sequences in the sample, roughly 3.3% are singletons; the top ten hold 3.2%. This clonotype was detected many times. Its cognate antigen is unknown. The receptor was isolated from a man between 18 and 35 years old who received the YFV17D yellow fever vaccine. Sequencing used CD4+ T cells sorted from PBMCs, obtained 10 days after the yellow fever booster vaccination.

The DNA of the CDR3 is TGTGCCAGCTCACCGACCCCGACGAGTAGGGAGACCCAGTACTTC. This translates into CASSPTPTSRETQYF. The chain links TRBV18 to TRBJ2-5, with D unclear. Germline V gene sequence: CDR1 KGHSH, CDR2 LQKENI. V was clipped by 3 bases and J by 5 bases, with 16 bases between them. This CDR3 spans 15 amino acids.